Sequencing of this T cell receptor (beta chain) was carried out in a study of Japanese encephalitis immunity and Zika vaccine responses. About the study: Some participants got two JEV vaccine doses, 28 days apart, before ZPIV. Stimulation used either flavivirus-conserved or non-conserved ZIKV pools, or pre-vaccination JEV or YFV peptides. The study's findings and limits: Peptide pools were not deconvolved to single cross-reactive peptides.

TCRdb analysed the 5' RACE reads with MiXCR anew, one entry per CDR3 protein. In total, the table holds about 59 distinct CDR3 sequences. CFSE-labeled PBMCs were cultured about six days with peptide pools, each at approximately 0.95 ug/mL. Live CD56-CD19-CD16-CD3+CD4+ cells with low CFSE were sorted unfixed as proliferating CD4 T cells. This clonotype is hyperexpanded. This TCR came from an adult man who received an inactivated Zika virus vaccine. This sample comprised antigen-activated CD4+ T cells from blood, cultured, obtained during a Zika inactivated vaccine study.

The CDR3: CSARDFRGSGANVLTF. CDR3 nucleotides: TGCAGTGCTAGAGATTTTCGGGGCTCTGGGGCCAACGTCCTGACTTTC. The rearrangement links TRBV20-1 to TRBJ2-6; a possible D gene is TRBD2 (5 bases). Trimming cost V 0 bases and J 0 bases, with 9 bases left between them. This CDR3 comprises 16 residues. Germline V gene lookup returns CDR1 DFQATT and CDR2 SNEGSKA (reference sequence).